The sequence of this T cell receptor beta chain was determined in a study of OX40 agonist ivuxolimab in advanced cancers. Trimming stripped 4 bases from V and 0 bases from J, with 16 bases between. CDR1 and CDR2 from the germline V gene are PRHDT and FYEKMQ (reference sequence). The CDR3 loop spans 16 amino acids. TCRdb keeps only in-frame clones here, not all; method: immunoSEQ multiplex PCR. Of over 35,000 clones in the sample, more than 75% were seen once. The sequencing here drew on CD4+ or CD8+ T cells sorted from blood, taken in a trial of the OX40 agonist ivuxolimab. The sequence derives from an adult with an advanced solid tumor such as melanoma, head and neck, liver or kidney cancer. V usage is TRBV13 and J usage is TRBJ2-7, with D maybe TRBD2 (5 bases). This CDR3 is CASSSALHGLSYEQYF. CDR3 coding DNA: TGTGCCAGCAGCTCGGCCTTACACGGACTCTCCTACGAGCAGTACTTC.